Listed below are T cell receptor beta chains from one sample, sequenced in a study of T cells in Graves' hyperthyroidism and ophthalmopathy. TCRdb ran MiXCR on the multiplex PCR reads and lists one entry per CDR3 protein. The table has around 300,000 distinct CDR3 sequences, about 20% seen once. Sequencing was done on a sample of blood. The receptors come from a man aged 30 to 39 with Graves' ophthalmopathy. CDR3s include the opening cysteine and the closing phenylalanine or tryptophan. A D gene is named only where the DNA matches it firmly. Clone size is given for some rows only: seen once, a few or many times, or a class if the clone is expanded.

many - TRBJ2-1 TRBV6-2/TRBV6-3 TGTGCCAGCAGAGGGATCGGGAATGAGCAGTTCTTC CASRGIGNEQFF
many - TRBJ1-2 TRBV5-1 TGCGCCAGCAGCTTGGATAGTGCGGGGCTATTTGGCTACACCTTC CASSLDSAGLFGYTF
- TRBD2 TRBJ2-3 TRBV7-2 TGTGCCAGCAGCTTAGCTGGGACTAGCGGGCCAAGCACAGATACGCAGTATTTT CASSLAGTSGPSTDTQYF
few - TRBJ2-7 TRBV6-2/TRBV6-3 TGTGCCAGCAGTTACCAGGGAAACTACGAGCAGTACTTC CASSYQGNYEQYF
- - TRBJ1-6 TRBV5-1 TGCGCCAGCAGTACGGGACCGACCAATTCACCCCTCCACTTT CASSTGPTNSPLHF
many - TRBJ1-1 TRBV5-1 TGCGCCAGCAGTCTTGCCAGCGAGGACACTGAAGCTTTCTTT CASSLASEDTEAFF
- TRBD2 TRBJ2-2 TRBV5-4 TGTGCCAGCAGCTTGGCTAGCGGGGAGACCGGGGAGCTGTTTTTT CASSLASGETGELFF
many TRBD1 TRBJ2-1 TRBV11-1 TGTGCCAGCAGCCCGGGACAGCCTGGGAATGAGCAGTTCTTC CASSPGQPGNEQFF
few TRBD2 TRBJ2-7 TRBV6-6 TGTGCCAGCAGTTACACTAGCGGGGGCTACGAGCAGTACTTC CASSYTSGGYEQYF
- - TRBJ2-7 TRBV30 TGTGCCTGGAGGGAGCGATACGAGCAGTACTTC CAWRERYEQYF
few - TRBJ2-4 TRBV5-6 TGTGCCAGCAGCGCGCTAAATCAGGGGTTGGAGAACATTCAGTACTTC CASSALNQGLENIQYF
- - TRBJ1-2 TRBV12-3/TRBV12-4 TGTGCCAGCAGATTCTCCTTTCCGGGGGCGAACTATGGCTACACCTTC CASRFSFPGANYGYTF
- - TRBJ2-7 TRBV29-1 TGCAGCGTCAGTAACCTCAGGGGCCGAAAATTCTCCTACGAGCAGTACTTC CSVSNLRGRKFSYEQYF
few - TRBJ2-7 TRBV28 TGTGCCAGCAGTTTATCCGGAGGGGGGAGTGCCTACGAGCAGTACTTC CASSLSGGGSAYEQYF
many TRBD2 TRBJ2-3 TRBV11-2 TGTGCCAGCAGCTTACCCTTTAGCGGGAGGGCCCCTGATACGCAGTATTTT CASSLPFSGRAPDTQYF
- - TRBJ2-2 TRBV7-3 TGTGCCAGCAGCTTAACTCCCACCGGGGAGCTGTTTTTT CASSLTPTGELFF